These T cell receptor beta chains were read from a single sample in a study of regulatory T cells in long-lasting Graves disease. Via MiXCR, TCRdb re-called the multiplex PCR reads, giving one row per CDR3 protein. Among 360,000 or so distinct CDR3 sequences listed, around 15% were seen once. These data are also associated with another study on T cells in Graves' hyperthyroidism and ophthalmopathy.

The sample here was peripheral blood mononuclear cells (PBMCs), taken at new diagnosis, from a patient treated with antithyroid drugs. The source is a woman between 18 and 29 years old with Graves disease. CDR3s leave out the opening cysteine and the closing phenylalanine or tryptophan.

TRBV20-1	TRBJ1-5	SSSRGPYGGQPQH
TRBV7-9	TRBJ2-2	ASSLGQGAWTGELF
TRBV4-2	TRBJ1-5	ASSRTGGSQPQH
TRBV6-2/TRBV6-3	TRBJ2-5	ASSEVEGGFQETQY
TRBV2	TRBJ1-6	ASSRDISYNSPLH
TRBV25-1	TRBJ1-2	ASSDLYSGYT
TRBV5-1	TRBJ1-2	ASTTGIRNYGYT
TRBV2	TRBJ2-2	ASTRVFTGELF
TRBV19	TRBJ1-1	ASSSWTEAF
TRBV13	TRBJ1-2	AGRSYGYT
TRBV3-1	TRBJ2-7	ASSPGASHEQY
TRBV20-1	TRBJ1-1	SAGGQLGTNTEAF
TRBV28	TRBJ1-1	ASSQTSGQGMAEAF
TRBV30	TRBJ2-5	ARSQDQETQY
TRBV15	TRBJ1-5	ATSTGTGVARPQH
TRBV5-1	TRBJ2-7	ASSLDGPGEQY
TRBV20-1	TRBJ2-3	TGTSGTDTQY
TRBV29-1	TRBJ2-3	SVGGMTSGGAWGDTQY
TRBV9	TRBJ2-3	ASSVAPTGTDTQY
TRBV6-5	TRBJ1-5	ASSYGFPQPQH
TRBV28	TRBJ2-1	ASSLFREQF
TRBV13	TRBJ2-3	ASGVDTQY
TRBV5-1	TRBJ2-1	ASSFTVFNEQF
TRBV20-1	TRBJ1-6	SARAAGSSYNSPLH
TRBV12-3/TRBV12-4	TRBJ2-5	ASIPGTGKETQY
TRBV24-1	TRBJ2-1	ATSSQGARSEQF
TRBV5-1	TRBJ1-1	ASSVSGDGRTEAF
TRBV30	TRBJ1-4	AWAGQGTEKLF
TRBV20-1	TRBJ2-2	SAGTGGTGELF
TRBV10-3	TRBJ2-2	AISELATAGELF
TRBV10-3	TRBJ1-1	AIRGSGTEAF
TRBV27	TRBJ2-3	ATKADTQY
TRBV12-3/TRBV12-4	TRBJ2-2	ASRPGHGWDTGELF
TRBV2	TRBJ2-1	ASSDWNEQF
TRBV3-1	TRBJ2-1	ASSQYSYNEQF
TRBV5-1	TRBJ2-2	ASSLYRLRDTGELF
TRBV28	TRBJ1-1	ASSLTGGKTEAF
TRBV12-5	TRBJ2-1	ASGLGGYNEQF
TRBV3-1	TRBJ2-3	ASSQVGDTQY
TRBV12-3/TRBV12-4	TRBJ1-1	ASIPDGGINTEAF
TRBV7-9	TRBJ2-5	ASSLVDQETQY
TRBV12-3/TRBV12-4	TRBJ2-5	ASSFLGKETQY
TRBV20-1	TRBJ1-5	SARDTVQQPQH
TRBV12-3/TRBV12-4	TRBJ1-4	ASRKDGNEKLF
TRBV6-2/TRBV6-3	TRBJ2-1	ASDGQGLYNEQF
TRBV2	TRBJ2-6	ASRKDRGLSGANVLT
TRBV28	TRBJ2-1	ASSLFDRATRNEQF
TRBV20-1	TRBJ2-7	SARGRNEQY
TRBV28	TRBJ1-4	ASGTGNEKLF